One and the same sample provided the 2 T cell receptor beta chains below, sequenced in a study of blood T cell repertoires in COVID-19. Sequenced by immunoSEQ multiplex PCR; TCRdb stores in-frame clones only, minus some. The top ten clones hold 1.9% of a sample with over 250,000 clones, nearly 90% of them seen once. Sequenced: PBMCs or T cells enriched from blood (not recorded which). These receptors came from a woman aged 60-75 years who had recovered from COVID-19.

This clone has just one count. The chain is built from TRBV9 and TRBJ2-3; weak D call: TRBD2 (5 bases). The CDR3 runs to 14 residues. Between the trimmed V and J ends, which lost 3 bases and 2 bases, there was a span of 10 bases. Germline V gene data show CDR1 as SGDLS and CDR2 as YYNGEE. The CDR3 nucleotides read TGTGCCAGCAGCGGGCGGGTCACCACAGATACGCAGTATTTT. Translated: CASSGRVTTDTQYF. The whole variable domain, filled in from reference TRBV9 and TRBJ2-3, reads DSGVTQTPKHLITATGQRVTLRCSPRSGDLSVYWYQQSLDQGLQFLIQYYNGEERAKGNILERFSAQQFPDLHSELNLSSLELGDSALYFCASSGRVTTDTQYFGPGTRLTVL.

The V call is TRBV13, the J call TRBJ1-3; the match to TRBD1 covers 8 bases. The CDR3 loop spans 14 amino acids. CDR1 PRHDT and CDR2 FYEKMQ come from the germline V gene (reference sequence). Trimming at V came to 5 bases and at J to 12 bases, leaving 12 bases not matched to a gene. The CDR3 sequence is CASSPRTGRVIIYF. CDR3 DNA sequence: TGTGCCAGCAGCCCTCGGACAGGGAGGGTGATCATATATTTT. The full variable domain, with the rest looked up from reference TRBV13 and TRBJ1-3, is AAGVIQSPRHLIKEKRETATLKCYPIPRHDTVYWYQQGPGQDPQFLISFYEKMQSDKGSIPDRFSAQQFSDYHSELNMSSLELGDSALYFCASSPRTGRVIIYFGEGSWLTVV.